These T cell receptor beta chains were read from a single sample in a study of cytomegalovirus exposure and HLA in healthy donors. Generated by immunoSEQ multiplex PCR, the TCRdb table keeps only in-frame clones and is missing some. The sample has 95,000 to 150,000 clones; around 77% are singletons. Sequencing was done on a sample of PBMCs. The receptors originated from a woman aged 40 to 50 in good health and CMV-seropositive. The CDR3 runs from the conserved cysteine through the conserved F or W. A D gene is named only where the DNA matches it firmly. The size of a clone is reported for some rows only, either as once, few or many, or as a class for expanded clones.

>-|TRBJ2-2|TRBV5-1|TRBD1
TGCGCCAGCAGCTTCGACAGGGCTGGCACCGGGGAGCTGTTTTTT
CASSFDRAGTGELFF
>once|TRBJ2-1|TRBV10-1|TRBD2
TGCGCCAGCAGTGAAGCGGGAGGGCCCCGCAATGAGCAGTTCTTC
CASSEAGGPRNEQFF
>-|TRBJ2-1|TRBV27|-
TGTGCCAGCGACGCCCGGGAGTCCTCCCTGGATGAGCAGTTCTTC
CASDARESSLDEQFF
>-|TRBJ2-7|TRBV7-4|-
TGTGCCAGCAGCTTATTTACGATTAGCTCCTACGAGCAGTACTTC
CASSLFTISSYEQYF
>-|TRBJ2-7|TRBV5-4|TRBD2
TGTGCCAGCAGCTTCGGGACTAGCGACTACGAGCAGTACTTC
CASSFGTSDYEQYF
>once|TRBJ1-2|TRBV28|TRBD1
TGTGCCAGCAGCCAGGGGGCAGGAAGCTATGGCTACACCTTC
CASSQGAGSYGYTF
>-|TRBJ1-5|TRBV6-1|TRBD1
TGTGCCAGCAGTGAGGGGACAGGGGGTCGCCAGCCCCAGCATTTT
CASSEGTGGRQPQHF
>-|TRBJ2-3|TRBV27|-
TGTGCCAGCAGTTATGGGGACACCAACTATTTCACGCAGTATTTT
CASSYGDTNYFTQYF
>-|TRBJ2-5|TRBV11-1|-
TGTGCCAGCAGCTTAGGGGTTGCAGGAGAGACCCAGTACTTC
CASSLGVAGETQYF
>few|TRBJ2-7|TRBV7-6|TRBD1
TGTGCCAGCAGCTTAGTTCAGGGGGCCTCATACGAGCAGTACTTC
CASSLVQGASYEQYF
>-|TRBJ2-1|TRBV15|-
TGTGCCACCAGCAGAGAAAGGGACTGGCTATACAATGAGCAGTTCTTC
CATSRERDWLYNEQFF
>-|TRBJ2-5|TRBV28|-
TGTGCCAGCAGTTTAGGAGGGATTGGAGAGACCCAGTACTTC
CASSLGGIGETQYF
>-|TRBJ2-1|TRBV28|TRBD2
TGTGCCAGCAGCGTGGGGGGGGGTGAGCAGTTCTTC
CASSVGGGEQFF
>few|TRBJ1-1|TRBV5-4|TRBD1
TGTGCCAGCAGCTTGAAGGCAGGGGGCTACACTGAAGCTTTCTTT
CASSLKAGGYTEAFF
>-|TRBJ1-5|TRBV2|-
TGTGCCAGCAGTATTCAGGGTCTGAGCAATCAGCCCCAGCATTTT
CASSIQGLSNQPQHF
>-|TRBJ1-3|TRBV10-3|TRBD1
TGTGCCATCAGTGAGTCGGGACAGGGAAAAAACACCATATATTTT
CAISESGQGKNTIYF
>once|TRBJ1-4|TRBV5-4|TRBD1
TGTGCCAGCAGCTTGGCCGGGACAGGGGGGGAAAAACTGTTTTTT
CASSLAGTGGEKLFF
>-|TRBJ2-2|TRBV13|TRBD1
TGTGCCAGCAGCGTCGGACAGGCTTTCACCGGGGAGCTGTTTTTT
CASSVGQAFTGELFF
>-|TRBJ1-2|TRBV29-1|TRBD1
TGCAGCGCCCAAACAGGGGTTACTAACTATGGCTACACCTTC
CSAQTGVTNYGYTF
>-|TRBJ2-1|TRBV5-1|TRBD2
TGCGCCAGCAGCTTGGGAGGGACTAGCGGGAGAGATGAGCAGTTCTTC
CASSLGGTSGRDEQFF
>-|TRBJ2-5|TRBV6-5|-
TGTGCCAGCAGTTACGGGCGGGGCTTGGAGACCCAGTACTTC
CASSYGRGLETQYF